This is a list of T cell receptor beta chains from one sample in a study of shared clonotypes between healthy human individuals. Clones were sequenced by immunoSEQ multiplex PCR, and TCRdb holds only the in-frame ones, with some missing. Of 200,000 to 250,000 clones listed, just over 65% are singletons. Specimen: memory CD4+ T cells sorted from blood. The origin of the receptors is a man aged 25 to 45 in good health. Both conserved end residues are part of each CDR3. Fields, in order: J gene, D gene, clone size, V gene, CDR3 protein, CDR3 DNA. A D gene is named only where the DNA matches it firmly. Size tells how often a clone was seen (once, few, many) or the class of an expanded clone, and some rows leave it out.

>TRBJ2-3|.|.|TRBV5-1
CASSPGSSDTQYF
TGCGCCAGCAGCCCGGGCAGTTCAGATACGCAGTATTTT
>TRBJ2-1|TRBD2|many|TRBV7-8
CASSLGGRAYNEQFF
TGTGCCAGCAGCTTAGGCGGGAGGGCCTACAATGAGCAGTTCTTC
>TRBJ1-5|.|.|TRBV28
CASSLYSGDGQPQHF
TGTGCCAGCAGTTTATATAGCGGGGATGGGCAGCCCCAGCATTTT
>TRBJ2-7|.|once|TRBV19
CASSIGSGEQYF
TGTGCCAGTAGTATAGGGAGCGGCGAGCAGTACTTC
>TRBJ1-1|.|.|TRBV7-7
CASSPYSDLRQAFF
TGTGCTAGCAGCCCATACAGTGATTTGAGACAAGCTTTCTTT
>TRBJ2-3|.|.|TRBV29-1
CSVRREVDTQYF
TGCAGCGTTCGGCGGGAAGTAGATACGCAGTATTTT
>TRBJ2-7|TRBD1|.|TRBV29-1
CSVAGQGGIREQYF
TGCAGCGTTGCGGGACAGGGTGGAATTCGCGAGCAGTACTTC
>TRBJ2-1|TRBD2|few|TRBV7-7
CASSNWAAGANEQFF
TGTGCTAGCAGCAACTGGGCGGCGGGAGCCAATGAGCAGTTCTTC
>TRBJ2-1|TRBD1|.|TRBV6-1
CASSDGTGDPYNEQFF
TGTGCCAGCAGTGACGGGACAGGCGATCCCTACAATGAGCAGTTCTTC
>TRBJ1-4|TRBD1|few|TRBV6-6
CASSHGTTGGNEKLFF
TGTGCCAGCAGCCATGGGACGACAGGGGGGAATGAAAAACTGTTTTTT
>TRBJ2-7|.|.|TRBV11-2
CASSLLAGLSYEQYF
TGTGCCAGCAGCTTACTCGCGGGCCTCTCCTACGAGCAGTACTTC
>TRBJ2-3|.|.|TRBV5-4
CASSLERGTDTQYF
TGTGCCAGCAGCTTGGAAAGAGGCACAGATACGCAGTATTTT
>TRBJ2-7|TRBD1|few|TRBV10-3
CAIRGTGGHEQYF
TGTGCCATCAGGGGGACAGGGGGACACGAGCAGTACTTC
>TRBJ2-1|.|.|TRBV2
CASSEQVPYNEQFF
TGTGCCAGCAGTGAACAGGTTCCCTACAATGAGCAGTTCTTC
>TRBJ2-1|.|.|TRBV7-9
CASSSLGASVTYNEQFF
TGTGCCAGCAGCTCCCTGGGGGCTAGCGTCACCTACAATGAGCAGTTCTTC
>TRBJ1-5|.|.|TRBV5-1
CASRGGDKQPQHF
TGCGCCAGCAGGGGGGGGGACAAGCAGCCCCAGCATTTT
>TRBJ2-1|.|.|TRBV2
CASSPASSYNEQFF
TGTGCCAGCTCCCCGGCCAGCTCCTACAATGAGCAGTTCTTC
>TRBJ2-3|TRBD2|.|TRBV13
CASSSLGLAGVTDTQYF
TGTGCCAGCAGCTCCCTCGGACTAGCGGGAGTTACAGATACGCAGTATTTT
>TRBJ2-7|TRBD2|.|TRBV5-1
CASSSGLAETGTYEQYF
TGCGCCAGCAGCTCCGGACTAGCAGAAACCGGGACCTACGAGCAGTACTTC
>TRBJ2-2|TRBD1|.|TRBV7-9
CASSSQQGITGELFF
TGTGCCAGCAGCTCGCAACAGGGGATCACCGGGGAGCTGTTTTTT
>TRBJ1-2|.|.|TRBV19
CASSRIAGDKGGYTF
TGTGCCAGTAGCCGGATTGCAGGGGACAAGGGCGGCTACACCTTC
>TRBJ2-3|.|.|TRBV2
CASSRQAGTQYF
TGTGCCAGCAGCCGCCAGGCCGGTACGCAGTATTTT
>TRBJ2-3|.|.|TRBV5-1
CASSPGSGWSTDTQYF
TGCGCCAGCAGCCCGGGTAGTGGTTGGTCCACAGATACGCAGTATTTT
>TRBJ2-3|.|.|TRBV28
CASRPGQKRSDTQYF
TGTGCCAGCAGGCCGGGGCAGAAGAGATCAGATACGCAGTATTTT
>TRBJ2-7|TRBD1|.|TRBV11-2
CASSRGTGGLIEQYF
TGTGCCAGCAGCCGCGGGACAGGGGGCTTGATCGAGCAGTACTTC
>TRBJ2-3|TRBD1|.|TRBV15
CATSRGDRGYTDTQYF
TGTGCCACCAGCAGAGGCGACAGGGGTTACACAGATACGCAGTATTTT
>TRBJ2-7|TRBD1|many|TRBV6-1
CASSPTGALYEQYF
TGTGCCAGCAGTCCTACAGGGGCGCTTTACGAGCAGTACTTC
>TRBJ1-2|TRBD1|few|TRBV7-2
CASSLHPGQGVMSYTF
TGTGCCAGCAGCTTACACCCTGGACAGGGGGTGATGAGCTACACCTTC
>TRBJ2-1|TRBD2|few|TRBV25-1
CASSVREGLRDEQFF
TGTGCCAGCTCAGTGAGGGAGGGGCTCCGGGATGAGCAGTTCTTC
>TRBJ1-5|.|many|TRBV19
CASSMRNTGGNQPQHF
TGTGCCAGTAGTATGAGAAACACAGGCGGCAATCAGCCCCAGCATTTT
>TRBJ2-3|.|.|TRBV30
CASRSGFGTQYF
TGTGCCTCGAGGTCAGGGTTCGGGACGCAGTATTTT
>TRBJ2-7|.|.|TRBV11-2
CASSGQSQVGYEQYF
TGTGCCAGCAGCGGCCAGAGTCAGGTGGGCTACGAGCAGTACTTC
>TRBJ2-2|TRBD1|few|TRBV10-1
CASSESLGTGRNGELFF
TGCGCCAGCAGTGAGTCTCTAGGGACAGGGCGTAACGGGGAGCTGTTTTTT
>TRBJ2-7|.|.|TRBV28
CASSPLSGSIYEQYF
TGTGCCAGCAGTCCTCTTAGCGGATCCATCTACGAGCAGTACTTC
>TRBJ2-7|.|.|TRBV7-9
CASSLDLGRGGEQYF
TGTGCCAGCAGCTTAGACCTCGGACGGGGAGGCGAGCAGTACTTC
>TRBJ2-7|.|few|TRBV6-5
CASSYSGGGDSYEQYF
TGTGCCAGCAGTTACTCGGGGGGTGGGGATTCGTACGAGCAGTACTTC
>TRBJ2-3|TRBD2|.|TRBV19
CASSNRTSGVGRDTQYF
TGTGCCAGTAGTAACCGGACTAGCGGGGTAGGGAGAGATACGCAGTATTTT
>TRBJ1-2|.|.|TRBV7-2
CASSLDRVAGGYTF
TGTGCCAGCAGCTTAGACAGGGTGGCCGGTGGCTACACCTTC
>TRBJ1-4|.|.|TRBV5-1
CASSKDSTSNEKLFF
TGCGCCAGCAGCAAGGACAGCACGTCTAATGAAAAACTGTTTTTT
>TRBJ2-5|.|.|TRBV5-1
CASSFQDGDQETQYF
TGCGCCAGCAGCTTCCAGGACGGAGACCAAGAGACCCAGTACTTC
>TRBJ2-7|.|once|TRBV7-9
CASSWRELNSYEQYF
TGTGCCAGCAGCTGGCGGGAACTGAACTCCTACGAGCAGTACTTC
>TRBJ1-4|.|.|TRBV5-1
CASSLGHATNEKLFF
TGCGCCAGCAGCTTGGGTCACGCAACTAATGAAAAACTGTTTTTT
>TRBJ2-3|.|few|TRBV5-1
CASSRQADTQYF
TGCGCCAGCTCCAGACAGGCAGATACGCAGTATTTT
>TRBJ2-1|TRBD1|.|TRBV7-4
CASSYGQVDYNEQFF
TGTGCCAGCAGCTACGGACAGGTGGACTACAATGAGCAGTTCTTC
>TRBJ1-1|.|few|TRBV7-9
CASSLARADNTEAFF
TGTGCCAGCAGCTTAGCTAGGGCCGATAACACTGAAGCTTTCTTT
>TRBJ2-7|.|few|TRBV10-3
CAIRRTDYEQYF
TGTGCCATAAGAAGGACAGACTACGAGCAGTACTTC
>TRBJ1-5|.|.|TRBV4-1
CASSQDGLDQPQHF
TGCGCCAGCAGCCAGGACGGCTTGGATCAGCCCCAGCATTTT
>TRBJ2-3|TRBD1|.|TRBV28
CASSLIQGSGTDTQYF
TGTGCCAGCAGTTTAATACAGGGGTCGGGCACAGATACGCAGTATTTT
>TRBJ2-3|TRBD1|many|TRBV5-1
CASSSGQADTQYF
TGCGCCAGCAGCTCGGGACAGGCGGATACGCAGTATTTT
>TRBJ2-1|TRBD1|.|TRBV11-1
CATTAGTGVNEQFF
TGTGCCACCACCGCCGGGACAGGGGTCAATGAGCAGTTCTTC
>TRBJ1-1|.|.|TRBV5-5
CASSHPTVMNTEAFF
TGTGCCAGCAGCCACCCCACGGTGATGAACACTGAAGCTTTCTTT
>TRBJ2-2|TRBD2|.|TRBV5-4
CASSPGVAGGSRTGELFF
TGTGCCAGCAGCCCTGGAGTAGCGGGAGGTTCGCGCACCGGGGAGCTGTTTTTT
>TRBJ2-2|.|few|TRBV9
CASSVAPADLTAGELFF
TGTGCCAGCAGCGTAGCACCAGCTGACCTAACTGCCGGGGAGCTGTTTTTT
>TRBJ2-7|TRBD2|.|TRBV25-1
CASRPRIGLAGGSGEQYF
TGTGCCAGCAGACCCAGAATTGGCCTAGCGGGAGGAAGTGGCGAGCAGTACTTC
>TRBJ1-5|.|.|TRBV18
CASSRTALADNQPQHF
TGTGCCAGCTCACGGACGGCATTGGCAGATAATCAGCCCCAGCATTTT